These 24 T cell receptor beta chains originate from one sample sequenced in a study of blood T cell repertoires in COVID-19. Repertoires were generated with immunoSEQ multiplex PCR, while TCRdb's copy carries only in-frame clones and drops some. The sample yields 490,000 or so clones, around 85% seen once. What was sequenced was PBMCs or T cells enriched from blood (not recorded which). These TCRs come from an older woman who had recovered from COVID-19.

The J gene is TRBJ2-1, the V gene TRBV10-3; TRBD1 is a possible D gene (6 bases). Per the germline V gene, CDR1 is ENHRY and CDR2 is SYGVKD. The length of the CDR3 is 14 residues. The ends were cut back, 3 bases at V and 4 bases at J, with 10 bases in the middle. The DNA for the CDR3 is TGTGCCATCAGTGATACCACAGGGTACAATGAGCAGTTCTTC. Translation gives CAISDTTGYNEQFF.

The CDR3 DNA reads as TGTGCCAGTAGTCTTCGAGCCAGGGGTGGATCACCCCTCCACTTT. This translates into CASSLRARGGSPLHF. This chain uses TRBV19 with TRBJ1-6, with D perhaps TRBD1 (6 bases). Germline V lookup: CDR1 LNHDA, CDR2 SQIVND (reference sequence). The CDR3 consists of 15 residues. V lost 5 bases, J lost 10 bases, and 18 bases lay in between.

CDR3 in DNA: TGTGCCAGCAGTTTTTATTCGAGCGGCTACACCTTC. Translation: CASSFYSSGYTF. This chain joins TRBV12-3 or TRBV12-4 and TRBJ1-2; D unclear. V lost 3 bases, J lost 8 bases, and 10 bases lay in between. The CDR3 covers 12 residues.

The chain has TRBV30 and TRBJ1-5; TRBD1 might be the D (6 bases). The CDR3 sequence is 15 residues long. Trimming cost V 2 bases and J 4 bases, with 15 bases left between them. Germline values: CDR1 GTSNPN, CDR2 SVGIG (reference sequence). This CDR3 reads CAWSPGGTLNQPQHF. CDR3 sequence (DNA): TGTGCCTGGAGTCCCGGGGGGACACTTAATCAGCCCCAGCATTTT. Variable domain in full (rest from reference TRBV30 and TRBJ1-5): SQTIHQWPATLVQPVGSPLSLECTVEGTSNPNLYWYRQAAGRGLQLLFYSVGIGQISSEVPQNLSASRPQDRQFILSSKKLLLSDSGFYLCAWSPGGTLNQPQHFGDGTRLSIL.

Written as DNA, the CDR3 is TGCGCCAGCAGCCTCCTAGCGGCCGGTTTGAATGAGCAGTTCTTC. It encodes CASSLLAAGLNEQFF. The chain uses TRBV5-1 and TRBJ2-1; 7 bases are shared with TRBD2. Germline-derived CDR1 and CDR2 are SGHRS and YFSETQ. Losses at the gene ends were 4 bases for V and 7 bases for J; bases not matched to a gene: 11. The CDR3 loop spans 15 amino acids.

This clone has a single count. V is TRBV29-1 and J is TRBJ2-7; D remains unclear. CDR1 is SQVTM, CDR2 ANQGSEA, per germline. The germline V and J ends were trimmed by 1 base and 4 bases, with 5 bases remaining between them. The CDR3 consists of 11 residues. The CDR3 loop is CSVEGHYEQYF. CDR3 nucleotide sequence: TGCAGCGTTGAAGGGCATTACGAGCAGTACTTC.

The V call is TRBV11-2, the J call TRBJ2-7, with D possibly matching TRBD2 (7 bases). The ends were cut back, 1 base at V and 4 bases at J, with 11 bases in the middle. CDR3 length: 14 residues. Germline CDR1 is SGHAT and CDR2 is FQNNGV. CDR3 in amino acids: CASSLGGGGYEQYF. In DNA, the CDR3 is TGTGCCAGCAGCTTAGGGGGGGGCGGTTACGAGCAGTACTTC.

J is TRBJ2-7 and V is TRBV7-2; D possibly corresponds to TRBD2 (5 bases). V lost 4 bases and J 3 bases, leaving 10 bases between the germline ends. Germline V lookup: CDR1 SGHTA, CDR2 FQGNSA. The CDR3 has 13 amino acids. This chain's CDR3 is CASSSLAGYEQYV. CDR3 bases: TGTGCCAGCAGCTCCCTAGCAGGCTACGAGCAGTACGTC.

The chain joins TRBV6-1 to TRBJ1-2; D is undetermined. Trimming cost V 2 bases and J 4 bases, with 5 bases left between them. The CDR3 contains 12 residues. The V gene's germline CDR1 is MNHNS and CDR2 SASEGT. The CDR3 DNA reads TGTGCCAGCAGTGAACCAGGCTATGGCTACACCTTC. Residues: CASSEPGYGYTF.

V usage is TRBV11-3 and J usage is TRBJ2-2; the D is unclear. Deletions cut 1 base from V and 5 bases from J, with 5 bases between. Looked up from germline, CDR1 is SGHNT and CDR2 is YENEEA. The CDR3 has 13 residues. This CDR3 is CASSLAVTGELFF. The CDR3 DNA reads as TGTGCCAGCAGCTTAGCCGTAACCGGGGAGCTGTTTTTT.

This chain joins TRBV5-1 and TRBJ1-4; D remains unclear. The CDR3 contains 15 residues. CDR1 is SGHRS, CDR2 YFSETQ, per germline. Trimming removed 0 bases at V and 5 bases at J, with 11 bases between. CDR3 loop: CASSLGPQANEKLFF. CDR3 DNA sequence: TGCGCCAGCAGCTTGGGCCCTCAGGCAAATGAAAAACTGTTTTTT.

The CDR3 is CASRTGETETQYF. Here the CDR3 DNA reads TGTGCCTCTCGGACAGGGGAAACAGAGACCCAGTACTTC. This chain uses TRBV30 with TRBJ2-5, with 9 bases that match TRBD1. Trimming cost V 7 bases and J 4 bases; bases outside gene matches: 7. The germline CDR1 and CDR2 sequences are GTSNPN and SVGIG (reference sequence). CDR3 length: 13 residues.

The chain links TRBV5-1 to TRBJ2-3; TRBD2 matches 9 bases. CDR1 SGHRS and CDR2 YFSETQ come from the germline V gene. CDR3 length: 14 residues. With 4 bases clipped from V and 6 bases from J, the junction kept 6 bases outside the gene matches. This CDR3 reads CASSAAGGRDTQYF. For the CDR3, the DNA is TGCGCCAGCAGCGCAGCGGGGGGTCGGGATACGCAGTATTTT.

This chain joins TRBV24-1 and TRBJ1-1; 8 bases align to TRBD1. The V and J ends lost 7 bases and 4 bases, in that order; junction bases with no gene match: 4. The CDR3 contains 13 residues. Per germline, CDR1 KGHDR and CDR2 SFDVKD. The CDR3: CATSAGGPTEAFF. In DNA, the CDR3 is TGTGCCACCAGCGCAGGGGGCCCCACTGAAGCTTTCTTT.

This clone was counted ten times or more. This sequence joins TRBV11-2 and TRBJ1-1; 8 bases map to TRBD1. This CDR3 is built from 14 residues. Germline CDR1 reads SGHAT; CDR2 reads FQNNGV. Trimming at V came to 2 bases and at J to 11 bases, leaving 10 bases not matched to a gene. CDR3 in amino acids: CASSLPRQGPDAFF. In DNA, the CDR3 is TGTGCCAGCAGCTTACCCCGACAGGGGCCGGACGCTTTCTTT.

The chain joins TRBV30 to TRBJ1-2; 8 nucleotides align to TRBD1. With 5 bases clipped from V and 1 base from J, the junction kept 6 bases outside the gene matches. Germline values: CDR1 GTSNPN, CDR2 SVGIG (reference sequence). The CDR3 runs 14 residues. CDR3 nucleotides: TGTGCCTGGGGAGACAGGGGATTTAACTATGGCTACACCTTC. This gives the protein CAWGDRGFNYGYTF.

This chain links TRBV9 with TRBJ2-1, with 10 bases aligning to TRBD2. V lost 1 base, J lost 8 bases, and 9 bases stayed unmatched. The germline V gene encodes CDR1 SGDLS and CDR2 YYNGEE. This CDR3 comprises 16 residues. The CDR3 reads CASSVRSGGALDEQFF. The CDR3 DNA reads TGTGCCAGCAGCGTAAGGAGCGGGGGGGCATTAGATGAGCAGTTCTTC.

The chain is built from TRBV27 and TRBJ1-4; TRBD1 is a possible D gene (6 bases). V lost 8 bases, J lost 2 bases, and 18 bases lay in between. CDR1 is MNHEY, CDR2 SMNVEV, per germline (reference sequence). There are 16 residues in the CDR3. As DNA, the CDR3 is TGTGCCAGCTCCAGAGCGGGGGCGGGCACTAATGAAAAACTGTTTTTT. Amino acids: CASSRAGAGTNEKLFF.

V gene TRBV7-2 combines with J gene TRBJ2-3; TRBD2 matches 13 bases. There are 16 residues in the CDR3. In germline, CDR1 is SGHTA, CDR2 FQGNSA. V lost 4 bases to trimming and J lost 4 bases; unmatched junction nucleotides: 5. The CDR3 spells CASSSRLAGGSDTQYF. CDR3 nucleotide sequence: TGTGCCAGCAGCTCTCGACTAGCGGGGGGATCAGATACGCAGTATTTT.

The V call is TRBV5-1, the J call TRBJ2-5, with D perhaps TRBD1 (7 bases). This CDR3 region has 13 residues. The germline gives CDR1 SGHRS, CDR2 YFSETQ. The V and J ends lost 4 bases and 4 bases respectively, with 11 bases between them. CDR3 nucleotides: TGCGCCAGCAGCCAGGGGGGAGGAGAGACCCAGTACTTC. This translates into CASSQGGGETQYF.

V gene TRBV30 combines with J gene TRBJ1-2; possibly TRBD1 for D (5 bases). Between the trimmed V and J ends, which lost 0 bases and 5 bases, there was a span of 13 bases. This CDR3 comprises 14 residues. Looked up from germline, CDR1 is GTSNPN and CDR2 is SVGIG (reference sequence). For the CDR3, the DNA is TGTGCCTGGAGTGTCAGGGCTCCCCAGTATGGCTACACCTTC. It specifies CAWSVRAPQYGYTF.

This chain connects TRBV5-3 to TRBJ1-2; TRBD1 aligns across 8 bases. TRBV5-3 is treated as an ORF (open reading frame) with a function not yet certain. After removal of 2 bases from V and 0 bases from J, the junction contained 3 bases not matched to a gene. The CDR3 is 15 residues long. The CDR3 DNA sequence: TGTGCCAGAAGCTTTCGGACAGGGACTAACTATGGCTACACCTTC. It specifies CARSFRTGTNYGYTF.

The J gene is TRBJ2-7, the V gene TRBV29-1; 9 nucleotides agree with TRBD2. J lost 1 base, V lost 7 bases, and 8 bases had no gene match. Germline loops: CDR1 SQVTM, CDR2 ANQGSEA. This CDR3 comprises 14 residues. The CDR3 bases are TGCAGCGCCGCAGAGCGGGGGGCTTCCTACGAGCAGTACTTC. This translates into CSAAERGASYEQYF.

The rearrangement uses TRBV6-5 and TRBJ2-1; TRBD1 is a possible D gene (5 bases). V gave up 6 bases and J gave up 5 bases, with 14 bases separating them. The length of the CDR3 is 14 residues. Per germline, CDR1 MNHEY and CDR2 SVGAGI. DNA of the CDR3: TGTGCCAGCAGCTCACCAGGGATTAACAATGAGCAGTTCTTC. As protein: CASSSPGINNEQFF.